The 25 T cell receptor beta chains below were found in one sample sequenced in a study of blood T cell repertoires in COVID-19. Generated by immunoSEQ multiplex PCR, the TCRdb table keeps only in-frame clones and is missing some. The sample lists roughly 340,000 clones, 88% seen once, with about 7% in the top ten. Sequences were obtained from peripheral blood. The receptors originated from a woman aged 65 to 85 with COVID-19, enrolled during active disease.

The V gene is TRBV6-2 or TRBV6-3, the J gene TRBJ2-2; the D gene is possibly TRBD2 (5 bases). Trimming stripped 6 bases from V and 4 bases from J, with 15 bases between. CDR1 and CDR2 (germline): MNHEY, SVGEGT. The CDR3 contains 15 residues. CDR3 loop: CASRPGGGGTGELFF. The CDR3, as DNA: TGTGCCAGCAGACCTGGAGGAGGAGGCACCGGGGAGCTGTTTTTT.

The rearrangement uses TRBV10-3 and TRBJ2-7; D ambiguous. Per the germline V gene, CDR1 is ENHRY and CDR2 is SYGVKD. The CDR3 loop spans 14 amino acids. V was clipped by 1 base and J by 1 base, with 8 bases between them. CDR3 loop: CAISEFQASYEQYF. CDR3 in DNA: TGTGCCATCAGTGAGTTCCAGGCTTCCTACGAGCAGTACTTC.

The V call is TRBV19, the J call TRBJ1-2; 8 bases align to TRBD1. The ends lost 0 bases at V and 4 bases at J; junction bases unmatched: 13. The CDR3 spans 18 residues. Germline V gene sequence: CDR1 LNHDA, CDR2 SQIVND (reference sequence). CDR3 DNA: TGTGCCAGTAGTATAGATGACTCCGGACAGGGAACCTTCTATGGCTACACCTTC. Translation: CASSIDDSGQGTFYGYTF. Variable domain in full (rest from reference TRBV19 and TRBJ1-2): DGGITQSPKYLFRKEGQNVTLSCEQNLNHDAMYWYRQDPGQGLRLIYYSQIVNDFQKGDIAEGYSVSREKKESFPLTVTSAQKNPTAFYLCASSIDDSGQGTFYGYTFGSGTRLTVV.

J is TRBJ2-3 and V is TRBV10-3, with D perhaps matching TRBD2 (5 bases). Germline V gives CDR1 ENHRY, CDR2 SYGVKD. The CDR3 loop spans 12 amino acids. Trimming removed 10 bases at V and 0 bases at J, with 8 bases between. DNA of the CDR3: TGTGCCACCTCTAGCAGCACAGATACGCAGTATTTT. Residues: CATSSSTDTQYF.

This chain connects TRBV5-1 to TRBJ2-3; 7 nucleotides match TRBD2. Germline V gene lookup returns CDR1 SGHRS and CDR2 YFSETQ. The CDR3 is 14 amino acids. After removal of 1 base from V and 1 base from J, the junction contained 0 bases not matched to a gene. Written as DNA, the CDR3 is TGCGCCAGCAGCTTGACTAGCGGCACAGATACGCAGTATTTT. Residues: CASSLTSGTDTQYF.

The chain has TRBV5-8 and TRBJ2-5; tentative D call: TRBD2 (7 bases). The CDR3 is 14 amino acids. Germline loops: CDR1 SGHTS, CDR2 YDEGEE. V lost 10 bases and J 4 bases, leaving 20 bases between the germline ends. The CDR3 DNA reads as TGTGCCGCGGGGCCCGGGGGGCCGGGAGAGACCCAGTACTTC. Its protein product is CAAGPGGPGETQYF.

The chain joins TRBV4-2 to TRBJ2-7; a weak D match, TRBD2 (6 bases). Germline assignment: CDR1 LGHNA and CDR2 YNFKEQ. CDR3 size: 14 residues. The V and J ends lost 3 bases and 2 bases respectively, with 11 bases between them. Here the CDR3 reads CASSQGGDAYEQYF. CDR3 nucleotide sequence: TGTGCCAGCAGCCAGGGGGGAGACGCCTACGAGCAGTACTTC.

The chain couples TRBV5-6 to TRBJ2-7; D is perhaps TRBD2 (7 bases). The CDR3 extends over 15 amino acids. Per the germline V gene, CDR1 is SGHDT and CDR2 is YYEEEE. V lost 0 bases and J 3 bases, leaving 13 bases between the germline ends. The CDR3 loop is CASSLERGAYYEQYF. CDR3 coding DNA: TGTGCCAGCAGCTTGGAACGGGGGGCCTACTACGAGCAGTACTTC.

The chain carries TRBV6-2 or TRBV6-3 and TRBJ2-4, with a tentative D call TRBD2 (7 bases). The germline CDR1 and CDR2 sequences are MNHEY and SVGEGT. V lost 5 bases, J lost 6 bases, and 23 bases lay in between. The CDR3 loop spans 17 amino acids. The CDR3 spells CASSLRVPGGRGNIQYF. DNA for the CDR3: TGTGCCAGCAGTCTCCGGGTTCCGGGGGGCCGGGGAAACATTCAGTACTTC.

This chain connects TRBV5-1 to TRBJ2-3; 16 bases align to TRBD2. CDR3 length: 17 residues. CDR1 is SGHRS and CDR2 is YFSETQ in the germline V gene. V gave up 4 bases and J gave up 5 bases; unmatched junction bases: 7. CDR3 nucleotide sequence: TGCGCCAGCAGCCCAGGGACTAGCGGGGGGGCCTTAGATACGCAGTATTTT. Its translation is CASSPGTSGGALDTQYF.

In its sample, this clone was seen once. The chain recombines TRBV7-9 with TRBJ1-1; D unresolved. CDR1 is SEHNR, CDR2 FQNEAQ, per germline (reference sequence). Trimming shortened V by 5 bases and J by 1 base, and 11 bases separated the two germline ends. This CDR3 contains 14 residues. This chain's CDR3 is CASSHGRGNTEAFF. The CDR3 DNA sequence: TGTGCCAGCAGCCACGGACGGGGGAACACTGAAGCTTTCTTT.

In its sample, this clone was seen a few times. J is TRBJ1-5 and V is TRBV11-2; possible D gene TRBD1, 5 bases. Germline V gene sequence: CDR1 SGHAT, CDR2 FQNNGV. The CDR3 has 14 residues. The V end was cut by 4 bases, the J end by 9 bases, with 16 bases between. The CDR3 bases are TGTGCCAGCAGCTCGGGACTTGGGACGGGGCCCCAGCATTTT. Translating gives CASSSGLGTGPQHF.

This chain joins TRBV5-6 and TRBJ2-3; tentatively, D is TRBD1 (6 bases). Trimming stripped 2 bases from V and 3 bases from J, with 16 bases between. The CDR3 is 16 residues long. The germline gives CDR1 SGHDT, CDR2 YYEEEE. Here the CDR3 DNA reads TGTGCCAGCAGCTTAAGGGACATAGGGAAGACAGATACGCAGTATTTT. Amino acids: CASSLRDIGKTDTQYF.

This chain connects TRBV7-3 to TRBJ2-3, with 12 positions matching TRBD2. The CDR3 extends over 15 amino acids. Germline CDR1 SGHTA, CDR2 FQGTGA. J lost 2 bases, V lost 5 bases, and 2 bases had no gene match. The DNA for the CDR3 is TGTGCCAGCAGCCCTAGCGGGGGGGCCACAGATACGCAGTATTTT. Protein sequence: CASSPSGGATDTQYF.

The chain employs TRBV23-1 and TRBJ2-5, with a possible D match to TRBD1 (5 bases). TRBV23-1 is recorded as an ORF, its role being uncertain. The CDR3 runs 15 residues. V shed 0 bases and J shed 1 base, with 9 bases lying between them. CDR3 protein: CASSQSGRVQETQYF. The CDR3 coding sequence is TGCGCCAGCAGTCAATCGGGCAGGGTCCAAGAGACCCAGTACTTC.

The rearrangement joins TRBV19 to TRBJ2-3; D possibly corresponds to TRBD1 (6 bases). V lost 6 bases and J lost 4, with 14 bases in between. The CDR3 totals 14 residues. Germline V gene sequence: CDR1 LNHDA, CDR2 SQIVND (reference sequence). Here the CDR3 DNA reads TGTGCCAGTAGCCAGACAGGCCGCGCAGATACGCAGTATTTT. This encodes CASSQTGRADTQYF.

This chain connects TRBV5-4 to TRBJ1-1; maybe TRBD1 (5 bases). Germline V gives CDR1 SGHNT, CDR2 YYREEE (reference sequence). The length of the CDR3 is 15 residues. Trimming took 2 bases from V and 2 from J, leaving 13 bases between them. CDR3 sequence (DNA): TGTGCCAGCAGCTTATCTAGGGGCCCTAACACTGAAGCTTTCTTT. Encoded protein: CASSLSRGPNTEAFF.

The chain is built from TRBV6-2 or TRBV6-3 and TRBJ1-5, with 8 bases that match TRBD1. Germline V gene data show CDR1 as MNHEY and CDR2 as SVGEGT. Trimming removed 4 bases from V and 9 bases from J; junction bases left unmatched: 11. CDR3 size: 15 residues. The DNA of the CDR3 is TGTGCCAGCAGTTCGCGACAGGGGACCCCAGGGCCCCAGCATTTT. It encodes CASSSRQGTPGPQHF.

The chain has TRBV6-5 and TRBJ1-5, with D maybe TRBD1 (6 bases). V lost 5 bases and J lost 3, with 8 bases in between. This CDR3 spans 13 amino acids. Looked up from germline, CDR1 is MNHEY and CDR2 is SVGAGI. The CDR3 loop is CASSTGINQPQHF. The CDR3 DNA is TGTGCCAGCAGTACAGGGATCAATCAGCCCCAGCATTTT.

This chain links TRBV14 with TRBJ2-7; 7 bases line up with TRBD2. The junction had 10 bases not matched to a gene; V was cut back by 1 base and J by 4 bases. Germline assignment: CDR1 SGHDN and CDR2 FVKESK. The CDR3 contains 16 residues. CDR3 nucleotide sequence: TGTGCCAGCAGCCAAGTTCAGACTAGCAGGGTGTACGAGCAGTACTTC. Translated, it gives CASSQVQTSRVYEQYF. Full variable domain (outside the CDR3, taken from reference TRBV14 and TRBJ2-7): EAGVTQFPSHSVIEKGQTVTLRCDPISGHDNLYWYRRVMGKEIKFLLHFVKESKQDESGMPNNRFLAERTGGTYSTLKVQPAELEDSGVYFCASSQVQTSRVYEQYFGPGTRLTVT.

This clone was recorded once. The rearrangement links TRBV5-1 to TRBJ1-1; TRBD1 might be the D (6 bases). Trimming removed 1 base at V and 4 bases at J, with 17 bases between. The CDR3 covers 16 residues. Looked up from germline, CDR1 is SGHRS and CDR2 is YFSETQ. The CDR3 reads CASSLSQGDRGTEAFF. In DNA, the CDR3 is TGCGCCAGCAGCTTGTCACAGGGAGATAGGGGCACTGAAGCTTTCTTT.

Only one count was recorded for this clone. The V call is TRBV5-1, the J call TRBJ1-1; D remains unclear. The V gene's germline CDR1 is SGHRS and CDR2 YFSETQ. Trimming shortened V by 0 bases and J by 0 bases, and 6 bases separated the two germline ends. This CDR3 region has 14 residues. DNA of the CDR3: TGCGCCAGCAGCTTGGTACAGCTGAACACTGAAGCTTTCTTT. It translates to CASSLVQLNTEAFF.

The rearrangement joins TRBV7-6 to TRBJ2-2, with D perhaps TRBD1 (6 bases). CDR3 size: 16 residues. Germline values: CDR1 SGHVS, CDR2 FNYEAQ. Deletions cut 2 bases from V and 9 bases from J, with 19 bases between. CDR3 bases: TGTGCCAGCAGCTTAACGGGACATGGTGTAATCCGGGAGCTGTTTTTT. Translating gives CASSLTGHGVIRELFF.

The gene calls are TRBV24-1 and TRBJ2-2, with 9 positions matching TRBD1. The CDR3 consists of 16 residues. Unmatched junction bases numbered 9, after V lost 2 bases and J lost 9 bases. Germline V gene sequence: CDR1 KGHDR, CDR2 SFDVKD. In DNA, the CDR3 is TGTGCCACCAGTGATTCGACGGACAGGGGAGGGAGGGAGCTGTTTTTT. It yields the protein CATSDSTDRGGRELFF.

V is TRBV10-3 and J is TRBJ1-1; D call uncertain. This CDR3 has 16 residues. V lost 10 bases to trimming and J lost 0 bases, with 21 bases between them. CDR1 and CDR2 from the germline V gene are ENHRY and SYGVKD. The CDR3 loop is CATRSGSTTMNTEAFF. In DNA, the CDR3 is TGTGCCACCCGTTCCGGGTCGACCACCATGAACACTGAAGCTTTCTTT.